Listed below are T cell receptor beta chains from one sample, sequenced in a study of blood T cells in healthy people across ages. Via MiXCR, TCRdb re-called the 5' RACE reads, giving one row per CDR3 protein. Here the sample spans about a million distinct CDR3 sequences, roughly 48% being singletons. Sequenced sample: blood. The source is a man aged 25 to 40 in good health. CDR3s include the opening cysteine and the closing phenylalanine or tryptophan. D genes are given only for firm matches. For some rows the clone size is stated as once, few or many, or as a class when expanded; others skip it.

CASNSGQALNQPQHF,TGTGCCAGCAATTCGGGACAGGCTCTCAATCAGCCCCAGCATTTT,TRBV6-1,TRBJ1-5,15,TRBD1,NA
CASTEKDDSNQPQHF,TGTGCCAGCACCGAAAAGGACGATAGCAATCAGCCCCAGCATTTT,TRBV6-1,TRBJ1-5,15,NA,few
CASSQRPEVSNQPQHF,TGTGCCAGCAGCCAAAGGCCGGAGGTTAGCAATCAGCCCCAGCATTTT,TRBV12-3/TRBV12-4,TRBJ1-5,16,NA,NA
CASSQDWMAGPPNEQYF,TGTGCCAGCAGCCAAGATTGGATGGCGGGACCCCCAAACGAGCAGTACTTC,TRBV3-1,TRBJ2-7,17,NA,NA
CASSLRHTGSPLHF,TGTGCCAGCAGTTTGCGGCATACCGGTTCACCCCTCCACTTT,TRBV28,TRBJ1-6,14,NA,NA
CASRMTSGKETQYF,TGCGCCAGCAGAATGACTAGCGGAAAAGAGACCCAGTACTTC,TRBV5-1,TRBJ2-5,14,TRBD2,few
CASSPGPGEQFF,TGTGCCAGCAGTCCCGGCCCGGGTGAGCAGTTCTTC,TRBV12-3/TRBV12-4,TRBJ2-1,12,NA,NA
CASSLRGLLSTDTQYF,TGTGCCAGCAGTTTAAGGGGCTTACTTAGCACAGATACGCAGTATTTT,TRBV12-3/TRBV12-4,TRBJ2-3,16,NA,NA
CASSQAAGLGYTF,TGTGCCAGCAGCCAAGCGGCGGGGCTAGGCTACACCTTC,TRBV3-1,TRBJ1-2,13,NA,NA
CASSFGTVLPYNEQYF,TGTGCCAGCAGTTTTGGGACTGTCCTTCCCTACAATGAGCAGTACTTC,TRBV27,TRBJ2-7,16,NA,NA
CSARPTGNNEQYF,TGCAGTGCTAGGCCGACAGGGAACAACGAGCAGTACTTC,TRBV20-1,TRBJ2-7,13,TRBD1,NA
CASSLNPVAEAFF,TGTGCCAGCAGTTTAAACCCGGTCGCGGAAGCTTTCTTT,TRBV27,TRBJ1-1,13,NA,few
CASSQGGFQLARIQEAQYF,TGTGCCAGCAGCCAAGGGGGGTTTCAACTAGCGAGAATCCAAGAGGCCCAGTACTTC,TRBV4-2,TRBJ2-7,19,TRBD2,once
CASSEAGRSGTQYF,TGTGCCAGCAGTGAAGCCGGCAGATCCGGGACCCAGTACTTC,TRBV6-1,TRBJ2-5,14,NA,many
CSARDSERGGPAYHNEQFF,TGCAGTGCTAGAGATTCCGAGCGGGGGGGCCCCGCCTACCACAATGAGCAGTTCTTC,TRBV20-1,TRBJ2-1,19,TRBD2,NA
CASSQSSGGYNEQFF,TGCGCCAGCAGCCAATCTAGCGGGGGGTACAATGAGCAGTTCTTC,TRBV4-3,TRBJ2-1,15,TRBD2,NA
CASRPDRNYGYTF,TGCGCCAGCAGACCCGACAGGAACTATGGCTACACCTTC,TRBV4-3,TRBJ1-2,13,NA,NA
CASSLLSGFPGNEQFF,TGTGCCAGCAGTTTACTGAGCGGATTCCCAGGGAATGAGCAGTTCTTC,TRBV27,TRBJ2-1,16,NA,NA
CASSLSPLGQETQYF,TGTGCCAGCAGCTTGTCCCCCTTGGGCCAAGAGACCCAGTACTTC,TRBV5-5,TRBJ2-5,15,NA,few
CSVGLVLQETQYF,TGCAGCGTTGGACTAGTTTTACAAGAGACCCAGTACTTC,TRBV29-1,TRBJ2-5,13,NA,many
CASSYSETGASSYEQYF,TGTGCCAGCAGTTACTCCGAGACAGGGGCCAGCTCCTACGAGCAGTACTTC,TRBV6-5,TRBJ2-7,17,TRBD1,NA
CSASARHYEQYF,TGCAGTGCTAGCGCACGGCACTACGAGCAGTACTTC,TRBV20-1,TRBJ2-7,12,NA,many
CASSEEGVRGGSYEQYF,TGTGCCAGCAGTGAAGAGGGGGTGAGGGGTGGATCCTACGAGCAGTACTTC,TRBV6-1,TRBJ2-7,17,NA,NA
CASSLASGGKGDTQYF,TGTGCCAGCAGCTTGGCTAGCGGGGGGAAGGGAGATACGCAGTATTTT,TRBV5-4,TRBJ2-3,16,TRBD2,NA